Listed below are T cell receptor beta chains from one sample, sequenced in a study of CD8 T cells in Susac syndrome. TCRdb re-called the immunoSEQ multiplex PCR reads through MiXCR, storing one row per CDR3 protein. The data hold roughly 100,000 distinct CDR3 sequences, with approximately 94% observed a single time. Sample: CD8+ T cells from PBMCs. These receptors were obtained from a human donor with Susac syndrome. CDR3s include the opening cysteine and the closing phenylalanine or tryptophan. Only some rows state a clone size, as once, few, many or a class for expanded clones.

clone size	V gene	J gene	CDR3 protein
once	TRBV12-5	TRBJ2-3	CASGLVRGKGSTDTQYF
NA	TRBV7-9	TRBJ1-4	CASSYGTATNEKLFF
NA	TRBV12-3/TRBV12-4	TRBJ2-7	CASSLDGYGRSGDYEQYF
NA	TRBV20-1	TRBJ2-7	CSASHGSYEQYF
NA	TRBV4-3	TRBJ2-2	CASSQGLAGGIGELFF
NA	TRBV27	TRBJ2-7	CASTRTGSYEQYF
NA	TRBV9	TRBJ2-3	CASSTDGDRDTQYF
NA	TRBV25-1	TRBJ2-1	CASRYDKNEQFF
NA	TRBV7-6	TRBJ2-3	CASRGGRATDTQYF
NA	TRBV29-1	TRBJ1-5	CSVVPGGDNQPQHF
NA	TRBV5-1	TRBJ2-3	CASSLEGFPGTDTQYF
NA	TRBV6-5	TRBJ2-7	CASSYGDSYEQYF
NA	TRBV27	TRBJ2-1	CASSLSGLQGRSYNEQFF
NA	TRBV27	TRBJ2-5	CASSLLADQETQYF
once	TRBV12-3/TRBV12-4	TRBJ1-2	CASSLYPTTGVDYGYTF
NA	TRBV18	TRBJ2-1	CASSPARYNEQFF
NA	TRBV7-8	TRBJ2-4	CASSLFSGGGLAIQYF
NA	TRBV2	TRBJ1-1	CASLYRGNTEAFF
NA	TRBV20-1	TRBJ2-7	CSANGDSPYEQYF
NA	TRBV20-1	TRBJ2-7	CSARGFGTGDSYEQYF
NA	TRBV4-3	TRBJ2-7	CASSQGTRGYEQYF
NA	TRBV4-1	TRBJ2-2	CASSQVSGATGELFF
NA	TRBV6-4	TRBJ2-1	CASSVSGGDDEQFF
NA	TRBV7-7	TRBJ2-5	CTSSLESGQGQTQYF
NA	TRBV11-2	TRBJ2-6	CASSSRGAEGANVLTF
NA	TRBV4-1	TRBJ2-7	CASSQEETAEQYF
NA	TRBV11-2	TRBJ2-5	CASSSSRTSGEETQYF
NA	TRBV4-1	TRBJ2-1	CASSQESERGAYNEQFF
NA	TRBV9	TRBJ1-2	CASGRTGLDGYTF
NA	TRBV29-1	TRBJ1-2	CSGRDRGHGYTF
NA	TRBV2	TRBJ1-1	CASSEEGVGTEAFF
NA	TRBV7-6	TRBJ2-1	CASSPPLAGGRYNEQFF
once	TRBV29-1	TRBJ2-7	CSVSEDKSYEQYF
NA	TRBV7-8	TRBJ2-4	CASSSMAQEADIQYF
NA	TRBV12-5	TRBJ2-6	CASGLVGSGANVLTF
once	TRBV14	TRBJ2-5	CASSGRTSPTISQYF
once	TRBV7-9	TRBJ2-5	CASGQDKETQYF
NA	TRBV25-1	TRBJ1-2	CASSETGGFYYGYTF
NA	TRBV4-3	TRBJ1-1	CASSQSQGAGTEAFF
NA	TRBV12-3/TRBV12-4	TRBJ1-1	CASSLDGGVRAFF
NA	TRBV11-2	TRBJ2-7	CASSLEERGHEQYF
NA	TRBV9	TRBJ2-5	CASSSGTSGGDQETQYF
NA	TRBV12-3/TRBV12-4	TRBJ2-2	CASNPTAYTGELFF
NA	TRBV23-1	TRBJ2-6	CASSHGRNSGANVLTF
NA	TRBV24-1	TRBJ2-2	CATSDREGTGELFF
NA	TRBV20-1	TRBJ2-1	CSARRWPYNEQFF
NA	TRBV20-1	TRBJ1-1	CSALRQYMNTEAFF
NA	TRBV9	TRBJ2-1	CASSVGGGAYNEQFF
NA	TRBV7-9	TRBJ2-7	CASSLESNTAREQYF
NA	TRBV20-1	TRBJ1-2	CSAPDRPNGYTF
NA	TRBV3-1	TRBJ1-4	CASSQDRASNEKLFF
NA	TRBV12-5	TRBJ2-7	CASGPHFYPPEQYF
NA	TRBV20-1	TRBJ1-2	CSARTGQERDGYTF